Listed below are T cell receptor beta chains from one sample, sequenced in a study of CD8 T cells in Susac syndrome. TCRdb redid the calling of the immunoSEQ multiplex PCR reads with MiXCR, one entry per CDR3 protein. Among some 170,000 distinct CDR3 sequences listed, around 94% were seen once. Sequenced material: CD4+ T cells from PBMCs. The receptors were sampled from a human donor with Susac syndrome. Each CDR3 is given with its conserved first and last residue. D genes are given only for firm matches. Size values are once, few and many counts, or a class for expanded clones, and some rows have none.

d_gene: TRBD1; v_gene: TRBV6-2/TRBV6-3; j_gene: TRBJ1-1; abundance: NA; CDR3aa: CASSYRGQGPEAFF; CDR3nt: TGTGCCAGCAGTTACCGGGGACAGGGGCCTGAAGCTTTCTTT
d_gene: NA; v_gene: TRBV19; j_gene: TRBJ1-5; abundance: NA; CDR3aa: CASSISRGRRQPQHF; CDR3nt: TGTGCCAGTAGTATTTCCAGGGGTCGGAGACAGCCCCAGCATTTT
d_gene: NA; v_gene: TRBV5-4; j_gene: TRBJ1-2; abundance: NA; CDR3aa: CASSPEGSTYGYTF; CDR3nt: TGTGCCAGCAGCCCCGAAGGTAGCACCTATGGCTACACCTTC
d_gene: NA; v_gene: TRBV5-1; j_gene: TRBJ2-3; abundance: NA; CDR3aa: CASSLDPNLSTDTQYF; CDR3nt: TGCGCCAGCAGCTTGGACCCCAACCTAAGCACAGATACGCAGTATTTT
d_gene: TRBD2; v_gene: TRBV29-1; j_gene: TRBJ2-4; abundance: NA; CDR3aa: CSVQTSGRADRQYF; CDR3nt: TGCAGCGTTCAAACTAGCGGGAGGGCCGATCGACAGTACTTC
d_gene: NA; v_gene: TRBV12-3/TRBV12-4; j_gene: TRBJ2-2; abundance: NA; CDR3aa: CASTPRATGELFF; CDR3nt: TGTGCCAGCACCCCCCGGGCCACCGGGGAGCTGTTTTTT
d_gene: TRBD2; v_gene: TRBV6-2/TRBV6-3; j_gene: TRBJ2-7; abundance: NA; CDR3aa: CASSYPTSGAYEQYF; CDR3nt: TGTGCCAGCAGTTACCCCACTAGCGGGGCCTACGAGCAGTACTTC
d_gene: NA; v_gene: TRBV14; j_gene: TRBJ1-6; abundance: NA; CDR3aa: CASSHNLDPSPLHF; CDR3nt: TGTGCCAGCAGCCACAATTTGGACCCTTCACCCCTCCACTTT
d_gene: NA; v_gene: TRBV13; j_gene: TRBJ2-5; abundance: NA; CDR3aa: CASSFLPADDGETQYF; CDR3nt: TGTGCCAGCAGCTTTTTACCGGCTGACGACGGAGAGACCCAGTACTTC
d_gene: TRBD1; v_gene: TRBV5-1; j_gene: TRBJ1-2; abundance: once; CDR3aa: CASSSGQLNYGYTF; CDR3nt: TGCGCCAGCAGCTCGGGACAGCTCAACTATGGCTACACCTTC
d_gene: NA; v_gene: TRBV24-1; j_gene: TRBJ2-5; abundance: NA; CDR3aa: CATSVLKGSKETQYF; CDR3nt: TGTGCCACCAGTGTCCTTAAAGGCAGTAAAGAGACCCAGTACTTC
d_gene: NA; v_gene: TRBV23-1; j_gene: TRBJ2-1; abundance: NA; CDR3aa: CASSSWPITTNEQFF; CDR3nt: TGCGCCAGCAGTAGTTGGCCTATAACGACCAATGAGCAGTTCTTC
d_gene: NA; v_gene: TRBV7-2; j_gene: TRBJ1-5; abundance: NA; CDR3aa: CASSLDAPNQPQHF; CDR3nt: TGTGCCAGCAGCTTAGACGCACCGAATCAGCCCCAGCATTTT
d_gene: NA; v_gene: TRBV27; j_gene: TRBJ2-1; abundance: once; CDR3aa: CASRITYRVQDEQFF; CDR3nt: TGTGCCAGCAGGATAACCTACAGGGTTCAAGATGAGCAGTTCTTC
d_gene: TRBD1; v_gene: TRBV7-9; j_gene: TRBJ2-7; abundance: NA; CDR3aa: CASSGDRRIYEQYF; CDR3nt: TGTGCCAGCAGCGGGGACAGAAGAATTTACGAGCAGTACTTC
d_gene: NA; v_gene: TRBV28; j_gene: TRBJ1-6; abundance: NA; CDR3aa: CASSLSRVYLHF; CDR3nt: TGTGCCAGCAGTTTGAGCAGGGTATACCTCCACTTT
d_gene: NA; v_gene: TRBV3-1; j_gene: TRBJ2-5; abundance: NA; CDR3aa: CASSQATGTETQYF; CDR3nt: TGTGCCAGCAGCCAAGCAACAGGGACGGAGACCCAGTACTTC
d_gene: NA; v_gene: TRBV10-3; j_gene: TRBJ1-3; abundance: NA; CDR3aa: CASGVAGNTIYF; CDR3nt: TGTGCCTCGGGAGTCGCTGGAAACACCATATATTTT
d_gene: TRBD1; v_gene: TRBV5-4; j_gene: TRBJ2-1; abundance: NA; CDR3aa: CASSVDRGTYNEQFF; CDR3nt: TGTGCCAGCAGCGTTGACAGGGGTACCTACAATGAGCAGTTCTTC
d_gene: NA; v_gene: TRBV28; j_gene: TRBJ1-5; abundance: NA; CDR3aa: CASSLWATGSHQPQHF; CDR3nt: TGTGCCAGCAGTTTATGGGCGACGGGCTCTCATCAGCCCCAGCATTTT
d_gene: TRBD2; v_gene: TRBV20-1; j_gene: TRBJ2-3; abundance: once; CDR3aa: CSARVAGRTDTQYF; CDR3nt: TGCAGTGCTAGAGTAGCGGGCCGCACAGATACGCAGTATTTT
d_gene: TRBD1; v_gene: TRBV18; j_gene: TRBJ2-6; abundance: NA; CDR3aa: CASSPLNRGGANVLTF; CDR3nt: TGTGCCAGCTCACCACTGAACAGGGGGGGGGCCAACGTCCTGACTTTC
d_gene: TRBD2; v_gene: TRBV30; j_gene: TRBJ2-3; abundance: NA; CDR3aa: CAWRTSGNTDTQYF; CDR3nt: TGTGCCTGGAGGACTAGCGGAAACACAGATACGCAGTATTTT
d_gene: TRBD1; v_gene: TRBV30; j_gene: TRBJ1-1; abundance: NA; CDR3aa: CAWADRRNTEAFF; CDR3nt: TGTGCCTGGGCGGACAGGAGGAACACTGAAGCTTTCTTT
d_gene: TRBD2; v_gene: TRBV4-2; j_gene: TRBJ2-7; abundance: NA; CDR3aa: CASSQDRVGGGRAYEQYF; CDR3nt: TGTGCCAGCAGCCAAGATCGGGTCGGCGGGGGGAGGGCCTACGAGCAGTACTTC
d_gene: NA; v_gene: TRBV6-4; j_gene: TRBJ2-7; abundance: NA; CDR3aa: CASSGRTYEQYF; CDR3nt: TGTGCCAGCAGCGGTCGAACCTACGAGCAGTACTTC
d_gene: NA; v_gene: TRBV30; j_gene: TRBJ1-2; abundance: NA; CDR3aa: CAWRKGGGYTF; CDR3nt: TGTGCCTGGAGGAAGGGCGGTGGCTACACCTTC
d_gene: NA; v_gene: TRBV2; j_gene: TRBJ1-5; abundance: NA; CDR3aa: CASTKGHRLDQPQHF; CDR3nt: TGTGCCAGCACCAAGGGGCACCGCCTGGATCAGCCCCAGCATTTT
d_gene: NA; v_gene: TRBV30; j_gene: TRBJ1-1; abundance: NA; CDR3aa: CAWSVGTEAFF; CDR3nt: TGTGCCTGGAGCGTGGGGACTGAAGCTTTCTTT
d_gene: NA; v_gene: TRBV12-3/TRBV12-4; j_gene: TRBJ1-2; abundance: NA; CDR3aa: CASSLSSQVGTESYGYTF; CDR3nt: TGTGCCAGCAGTTTATCCTCCCAAGTCGGGACCGAAAGCTATGGCTACACCTTC
d_gene: NA; v_gene: TRBV10-3; j_gene: TRBJ1-2; abundance: NA; CDR3aa: CAISMTGSANYGYTF; CDR3nt: TGTGCCATCAGTATGACAGGTTCAGCTAACTATGGCTACACCTTC
d_gene: TRBD1; v_gene: TRBV9; j_gene: TRBJ2-2; abundance: NA; CDR3aa: CASSVAGGANTGELFF; CDR3nt: TGTGCCAGCAGCGTAGCAGGGGGCGCGAACACCGGGGAGCTGTTTTTT
d_gene: NA; v_gene: TRBV12-3/TRBV12-4; j_gene: TRBJ1-1; abundance: NA; CDR3aa: CASSTVAGLTEAFF; CDR3nt: TGTGCCAGCAGCACGGTGGCAGGGCTCACTGAAGCTTTCTTT
d_gene: NA; v_gene: TRBV11-2; j_gene: TRBJ2-7; abundance: NA; CDR3aa: CASRRLDSSSYEQYF; CDR3nt: TGTGCCAGCAGACGACTAGACTCGAGCTCCTACGAGCAGTACTTC
d_gene: NA; v_gene: TRBV24-1; j_gene: TRBJ2-2; abundance: NA; CDR3aa: CATSEQTGGGELFF; CDR3nt: TGTGCCACCAGTGAACAGACCGGGGGCGGGGAGCTGTTTTTT
d_gene: NA; v_gene: TRBV12-3/TRBV12-4; j_gene: TRBJ2-1; abundance: NA; CDR3aa: CASSPDSLWEQFF; CDR3nt: TGTGCCAGCAGTCCCGACAGCCTGTGGGAGCAGTTCTTC
d_gene: NA; v_gene: TRBV9; j_gene: TRBJ1-1; abundance: NA; CDR3aa: CASSVHTNTEAFF; CDR3nt: TGTGCCAGCAGCGTTCACACAAACACTGAAGCTTTCTTT
d_gene: TRBD1; v_gene: TRBV30; j_gene: TRBJ1-1; abundance: NA; CDR3aa: CAWRQGGGTEAFF; CDR3nt: TGTGCCTGGAGACAGGGGGGAGGCACTGAAGCTTTCTTT
d_gene: TRBD2; v_gene: TRBV30; j_gene: TRBJ2-3; abundance: NA; CDR3aa: CAWMGGFYDTQYF; CDR3nt: TGTGCCTGGATGGGGGGGTTTTACGATACGCAGTATTTT
d_gene: NA; v_gene: TRBV27; j_gene: TRBJ2-7; abundance: NA; CDR3aa: CASSSGAMAEQYF; CDR3nt: TGTGCCAGCAGTTCCGGGGCCATGGCCGAGCAGTACTTC
d_gene: NA; v_gene: TRBV29-1; j_gene: TRBJ2-7; abundance: NA; CDR3aa: CSVGEGHEQYF; CDR3nt: TGCAGCGTTGGTGAGGGCCACGAGCAGTACTTC
d_gene: NA; v_gene: TRBV7-2; j_gene: TRBJ1-1; abundance: NA; CDR3aa: CASSFLLAPGTEAFF; CDR3nt: TGTGCCAGCAGCTTCCTTCTTGCGCCGGGCACTGAAGCTTTCTTT
d_gene: TRBD2; v_gene: TRBV30; j_gene: TRBJ2-1; abundance: NA; CDR3aa: CAWSEQLAGWGGATSSGQFF; CDR3nt: TGTGCCTGGAGTGAGCAACTAGCGGGTTGGGGGGGCGCCACGTCATCGGGGCAGTTCTTC
d_gene: TRBD1; v_gene: TRBV28; j_gene: TRBJ2-3; abundance: NA; CDR3aa: CASSSIAGGGRADTQYF; CDR3nt: TGTGCCAGCAGTTCCATAGCAGGGGGTGGGCGAGCAGATACGCAGTATTTT
d_gene: TRBD1; v_gene: TRBV28; j_gene: TRBJ1-2; abundance: NA; CDR3aa: CASSFPNSGQGRGYTF; CDR3nt: TGTGCCAGCAGTTTCCCCAACTCGGGACAGGGGAGAGGCTACACCTTC
d_gene: TRBD2; v_gene: TRBV6-5; j_gene: TRBJ2-1; abundance: NA; CDR3aa: CASMAAGGYNEQFF; CDR3nt: TGTGCCAGCATGGCAGCGGGGGGCTACAATGAGCAGTTCTTC